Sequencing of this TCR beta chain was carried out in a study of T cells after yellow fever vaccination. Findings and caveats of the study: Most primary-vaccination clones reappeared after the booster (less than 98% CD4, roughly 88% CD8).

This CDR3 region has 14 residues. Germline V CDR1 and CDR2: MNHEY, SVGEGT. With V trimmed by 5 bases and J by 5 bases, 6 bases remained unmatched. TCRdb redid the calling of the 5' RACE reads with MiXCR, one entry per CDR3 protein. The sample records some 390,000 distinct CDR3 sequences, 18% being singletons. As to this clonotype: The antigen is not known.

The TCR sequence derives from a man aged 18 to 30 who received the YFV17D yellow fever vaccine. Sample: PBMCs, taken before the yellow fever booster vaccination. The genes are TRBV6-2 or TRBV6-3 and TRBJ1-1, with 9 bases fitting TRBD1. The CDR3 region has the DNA TGTGCCAGCAGTAGCGGACAGGGGTGGACTGAAGCTTTCTTT. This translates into CASSSGQGWTEAFF.